These 3 T cell receptor beta chains came from one sample sequenced in a study of blood T cell repertoires in COVID-19. Clones were read by immunoSEQ multiplex PCR, and TCRdb kept only the in-frame ones, dropping some. The sample has 95,000 or so clones; over 75% are singletons. The sequencing sample was made of peripheral blood. These receptors originate from a human donor in a cohort sampled during active COVID-19.

This clone is a singleton in its sample. The J gene is TRBJ2-2, the V gene TRBV5-6, with 10 bases lining up with TRBD2. The CDR3 extends over 14 amino acids. CDR1 and CDR2 from the germline V gene are SGHDT and YYEEEE. With 3 bases clipped from V and 6 bases from J, the junction kept 2 bases outside the gene matches. CDR3 sequence reads: CASSSGTSAGELFF. The DNA for the CDR3 is TGTGCCAGCAGCTCCGGGACTAGCGCCGGGGAGCTGTTTTTT.

V gene TRBV30 combines with J gene TRBJ2-7; 12 positions agree with TRBD1. The germline gives CDR1 GTSNPN, CDR2 SVGIG (reference sequence). J lost 0 bases, V lost 5 bases, and 2 bases had no gene match. The CDR3 covers 14 residues. The CDR3 loop is CAWGTGGSSYEQYF. The CDR3 DNA reads TGTGCCTGGGGGACAGGGGGCAGCTCCTACGAGCAGTACTTC.

V and J are TRBV9 and TRBJ2-7; 14 nucleotides match TRBD2. Germline V gene data show CDR1 as SGDLS and CDR2 as YYNGEE. CDR3 size: 17 residues. Trimming removed 0 bases from V and 4 bases from J; junction bases left unmatched: 6. In DNA, the CDR3 is TGTGCCAGCAGCGTAGCTGGAGGACTAGCGGGGGGATACGAGCAGTACTTC. This translates into CASSVAGGLAGGYEQYF.